Listed below are T cell receptor beta chains from one sample, sequenced in a study of cytomegalovirus exposure and HLA in healthy donors. Produced via immunoSEQ multiplex PCR; TCRdb's table is partial and in-frame only. The sample shows about 130,000 clones, around 74% of them seen only once. The sequenced sample was PBMCs. These receptors all come from a male donor in good health and CMV-seronegative. CDR3s include the opening cysteine and the closing phenylalanine or tryptophan. D genes are given only for firm matches. A clone size is listed for some rows: how often the clone was seen (once, few, many), or a class if it is expanded.

size: NA; J: TRBJ1-1; V: TRBV7-3; D: TRBD1; DNA: TGTGCCAGCAGCTCAGGGACAGCTAACACTGAAGCTTTCTTT; CDR3: CASSSGTANTEAFF
size: NA; J: TRBJ2-3; V: TRBV5-4; D: TRBD2; DNA: TGTGCCAGCAGCTTGGCGAGACTAGCGGGAGACACAGATACGCAGTATTTT; CDR3: CASSLARLAGDTDTQYF
size: NA; J: TRBJ1-2; V: TRBV7-2; D: NA; DNA: TGTGCCAGCAGCTACAGTTCAAGCTCGATTAGCTATGGCTACACCTTC; CDR3: CASSYSSSSISYGYTF
size: NA; J: TRBJ2-2; V: TRBV5-4; D: NA; DNA: TGTGCCAGCAGCTGGGGGGGCCGGAACACCGGGGAGCTGTTTTTT; CDR3: CASSWGGRNTGELFF
size: NA; J: TRBJ2-7; V: TRBV28; D: TRBD1; DNA: TGTGCCAGCAGTTTTGGGACAGGGGGGGTGGGCTACGAGCAGTACTTC; CDR3: CASSFGTGGVGYEQYF
size: few; J: TRBJ1-5; V: TRBV19; D: NA; DNA: TGTGCCAGTAGTATTGATGGTCGGCAGCCCCAGCATTTT; CDR3: CASSIDGRQPQHF
size: once; J: TRBJ2-7; V: TRBV18; D: TRBD2; DNA: TGTGCCAGCTCACCAAAAACTAGCGGGAGCTACGAGCAGTACTTC; CDR3: CASSPKTSGSYEQYF
size: NA; J: TRBJ2-3; V: TRBV6-5; D: NA; DNA: TGTGCCAGCAGTTATGGAGAGTCGGGAAATACGCAGTATTTT; CDR3: CASSYGESGNTQYF
size: few; J: TRBJ1-6; V: TRBV6-1; D: NA; DNA: TGTGCCAGCAGTTTAACAAAAGGGGATTCACCCCTCCACTTT; CDR3: CASSLTKGDSPLHF
size: NA; J: TRBJ2-5; V: TRBV5-4; D: NA; DNA: TGTGCCAGCAACCCCGGGACTGCGAGGACCCAGTACTTC; CDR3: CASNPGTARTQYF
size: once; J: TRBJ2-2; V: TRBV11-3; D: TRBD1; DNA: TGTGCCAGCAGCTTAGCTTTGATGGGGACAGGGGTCACCGGGGAGCTGTTTTTT; CDR3: CASSLALMGTGVTGELFF
size: NA; J: TRBJ1-5; V: TRBV6-6; D: NA; DNA: TGTGCCAGCAGTTACTCAGCAGGGGTCAATCAGCCCCAGCATTTT; CDR3: CASSYSAGVNQPQHF
size: NA; J: TRBJ2-6; V: TRBV27; D: TRBD1; DNA: TGTGCCAGCAGTTCACCCGGGACAGCAAGACCTGGGGCCAACGTCCTGACTTTC; CDR3: CASSSPGTARPGANVLTF
size: NA; J: TRBJ1-6; V: TRBV5-6; D: NA; DNA: TGTGCCAGCAGCTTAGAGGCCCTTAATTCACCCCTCCACTTT; CDR3: CASSLEALNSPLHF
size: NA; J: TRBJ1-2; V: TRBV4-2; D: NA; DNA: TGTGCCAGCAGCCCCGAGGGGGACTATGGCTACACCTTC; CDR3: CASSPEGDYGYTF
size: NA; J: TRBJ2-3; V: TRBV18; D: TRBD1; DNA: TGTGCCAGCTCGCCGACTGTTACAGGGGGAGTATCAGATACGCAGTATTTT; CDR3: CASSPTVTGGVSDTQYF
size: NA; J: TRBJ2-7; V: TRBV28; D: TRBD2; DNA: TGTGCCAGCAGTTCCCCTAGCGGGGGGGCCCACGAGCAGTACTTC; CDR3: CASSSPSGGAHEQYF
size: NA; J: TRBJ1-5; V: TRBV4-3; D: TRBD1; DNA: TGCGCCAGCAGCCACCTGACTGGTTCGGACAGGGCCCCCCCTATCAATCAGCCCCAGCATTTT; CDR3: CASSHLTGSDRAPPINQPQHF
size: NA; J: TRBJ2-3; V: TRBV5-1; D: TRBD2; DNA: TGCGCCAGCAGCTTGGGTTTAGCGGGAACAGATACGCAGTATTTT; CDR3: CASSLGLAGTDTQYF
size: NA; J: TRBJ1-4; V: TRBV5-1; D: NA; DNA: TGCGCCAGCAGCCCAAATCCGGGGGAGTCTGGAGAAAAACTGTTTTTT; CDR3: CASSPNPGESGEKLFF
size: NA; J: TRBJ2-1; V: TRBV6-1; D: TRBD2; DNA: TGTGCCAGCAGTGAAAGAGCGGGAGTAGTCCATGAGCAGTTCTTC; CDR3: CASSERAGVVHEQFF
size: few; J: TRBJ1-6; V: TRBV6-6; D: TRBD1; DNA: TGTGCCAGCAGTTACCCAGGGACAGGGGACTCACCCCTCCACTTT; CDR3: CASSYPGTGDSPLHF
size: NA; J: TRBJ1-3; V: TRBV18; D: TRBD1; DNA: TGTGCCAGCTCACGACCGGGACAGGCTATCGGAAACACCATATATTTT; CDR3: CASSRPGQAIGNTIYF
size: NA; J: TRBJ2-3; V: TRBV6-1; D: TRBD1; DNA: TGTGCCAGCAGCCCGACAGGGAGTTTCACAGATACGCAGTATTTT; CDR3: CASSPTGSFTDTQYF
size: NA; J: TRBJ2-6; V: TRBV7-2; D: NA; DNA: TGTGCCAGCAGCTTAGCCAGGGGAAGTAGGGCCAACGTCCTGACTTTC; CDR3: CASSLARGSRANVLTF
size: NA; J: TRBJ1-3; V: TRBV2; D: NA; DNA: TGTGCCAGCACATTGTCAACTGGAAACACCATATATTTT; CDR3: CASTLSTGNTIYF
size: few; J: TRBJ1-6; V: TRBV25-1; D: NA; DNA: TGTGCCAGCAGAAGCGCCCTTGTCGATAATTCACCCCTCCACTTT; CDR3: CASRSALVDNSPLHF
size: NA; J: TRBJ2-3; V: TRBV7-2; D: NA; DNA: TGTGCCAGCAGCTCCCGACAAACCAGGCAAACAGATACGCAGTATTTT; CDR3: CASSSRQTRQTDTQYF
size: NA; J: TRBJ2-3; V: TRBV18; D: NA; DNA: TGTGCCAGCTCAGCCGGGTCTTACACAGATACGCAGTATTTT; CDR3: CASSAGSYTDTQYF
size: NA; J: TRBJ2-7; V: TRBV28; D: NA; DNA: TGTGCCAGCAGCCAGACACCATCCTACGAGCAGTACTTC; CDR3: CASSQTPSYEQYF
size: NA; J: TRBJ2-2; V: TRBV19; D: TRBD2; DNA: TGTGCCAGTACCAAAACCCCATGGTGGGAGGCCTCGGGGAGGGCCGGGGAGCTGTTTTTT; CDR3: CASTKTPWWEASGRAGELFF
size: few; J: TRBJ2-3; V: TRBV18; D: TRBD1; DNA: TGTGCCAGCTCACCATTGGGACAGGGAGGGAGCACAGATACGCAGTATTTT; CDR3: CASSPLGQGGSTDTQYF
size: NA; J: TRBJ2-7; V: TRBV7-9; D: NA; DNA: TGTGCCAGCAGTCCGGAGGGGCTAACCTACGAGCAGTACTTC; CDR3: CASSPEGLTYEQYF
size: NA; J: TRBJ2-1; V: TRBV5-1; D: TRBD1; DNA: TGCGCCAGCAGCTTGATGGGACAGGGCACCTACAATGAGCAGTTCTTC; CDR3: CASSLMGQGTYNEQFF
size: NA; J: TRBJ2-1; V: TRBV11-3; D: TRBD2; DNA: TGTGCCAGCAGCTTCCCCTGGGGGCGGGGGGGCCTCAATGAGCAGTTCTTC; CDR3: CASSFPWGRGGLNEQFF
size: NA; J: TRBJ2-5; V: TRBV28; D: TRBD1; DNA: TGTGCCAGCAGTGGCAACAGGGGGATCCAAGAGACCCAGTACTTC; CDR3: CASSGNRGIQETQYF
size: NA; J: TRBJ2-1; V: TRBV27; D: TRBD1; DNA: TGTGCCAGCAGTATCAGACAGGGGGCGATTTACAATGAGCAGTTCTTC; CDR3: CASSIRQGAIYNEQFF
size: few; J: TRBJ2-7; V: TRBV29-1; D: TRBD1; DNA: TGCAGCGTTGTAGTGTCTGACAGGGGGCTTTCTCGGACCTACGAGCAGTACTTC; CDR3: CSVVVSDRGLSRTYEQYF
size: NA; J: TRBJ1-1; V: TRBV28; D: NA; DNA: TGTGCCAGCAGTTCAAATCGACTGGCAGCGGGCACTGAAGCTTTCTTT; CDR3: CASSSNRLAAGTEAFF
size: NA; J: TRBJ1-1; V: TRBV6-1; D: NA; DNA: TGTGCCAGCAGTGAAGACCCAAGGAGGGGTGAAGCTTTCTTT; CDR3: CASSEDPRRGEAFF
size: NA; J: TRBJ1-4; V: TRBV4-1; D: NA; DNA: TGCGCCAGCAGCCAAGGCACAGCAACTAATGAAAAACTGTTTTTT; CDR3: CASSQGTATNEKLFF